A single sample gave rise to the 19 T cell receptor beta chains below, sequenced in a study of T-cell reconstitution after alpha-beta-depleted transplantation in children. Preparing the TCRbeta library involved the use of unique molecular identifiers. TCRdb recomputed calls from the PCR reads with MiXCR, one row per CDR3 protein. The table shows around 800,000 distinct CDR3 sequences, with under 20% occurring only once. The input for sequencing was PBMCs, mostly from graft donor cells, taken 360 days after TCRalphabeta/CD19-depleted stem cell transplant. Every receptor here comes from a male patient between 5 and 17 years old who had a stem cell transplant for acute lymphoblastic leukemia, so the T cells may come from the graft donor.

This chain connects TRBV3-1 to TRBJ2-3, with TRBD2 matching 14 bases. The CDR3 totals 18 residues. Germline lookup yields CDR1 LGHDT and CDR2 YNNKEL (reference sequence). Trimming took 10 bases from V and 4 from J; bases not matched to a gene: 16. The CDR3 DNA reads TGTGCCACCTGCCAAGAGGTTGGGACTAGCGGGAGACCAGATACGCAGTATTTT. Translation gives CATCQEVGTSGRPDTQYF.

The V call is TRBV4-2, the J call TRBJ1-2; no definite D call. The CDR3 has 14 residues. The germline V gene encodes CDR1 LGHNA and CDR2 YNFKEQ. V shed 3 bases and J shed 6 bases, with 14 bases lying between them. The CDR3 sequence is CASSHNQRGDGYTF. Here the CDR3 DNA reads TGTGCCAGCAGCCACAATCAGCGGGGAGATGGCTACACCTTC.

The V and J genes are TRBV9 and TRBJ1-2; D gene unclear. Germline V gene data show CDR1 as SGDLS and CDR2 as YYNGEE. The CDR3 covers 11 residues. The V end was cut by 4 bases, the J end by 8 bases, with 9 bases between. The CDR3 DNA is TGTGCCAGCAGCTCTTTCGGCGGCTACACCTTC. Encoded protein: CASSSFGGYTF.

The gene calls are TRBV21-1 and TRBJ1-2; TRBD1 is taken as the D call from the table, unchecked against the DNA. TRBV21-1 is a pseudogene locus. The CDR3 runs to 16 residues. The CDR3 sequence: CASSKGTGKDGYGYTF. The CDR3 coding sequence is TGTGCCAGCAGCAAGGGGACGGGGAAGGATGGCTATGGCTACACCTTC.

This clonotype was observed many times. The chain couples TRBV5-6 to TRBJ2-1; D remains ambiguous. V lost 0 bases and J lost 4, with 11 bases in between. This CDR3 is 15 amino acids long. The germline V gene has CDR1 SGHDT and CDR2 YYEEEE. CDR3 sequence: CASSLGHPAYNEQFF. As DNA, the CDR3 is TGTGCCAGCAGCTTGGGACACCCAGCTTACAATGAGCAGTTCTTC.

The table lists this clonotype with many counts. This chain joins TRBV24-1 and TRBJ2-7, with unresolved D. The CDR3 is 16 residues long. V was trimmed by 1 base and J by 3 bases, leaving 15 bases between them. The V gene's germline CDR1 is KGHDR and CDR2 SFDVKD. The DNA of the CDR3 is TGTGCCACCAGTGATTTTATCCCAGGCGGATACTACGAGCAGTACTTC. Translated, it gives CATSDFIPGGYYEQYF.

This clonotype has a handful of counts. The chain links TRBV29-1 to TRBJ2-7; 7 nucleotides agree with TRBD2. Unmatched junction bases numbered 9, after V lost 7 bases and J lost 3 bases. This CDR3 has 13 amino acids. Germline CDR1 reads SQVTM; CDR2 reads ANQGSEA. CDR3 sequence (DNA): TGCAGCGCCGAGACTAGCAGAAACTACGAGCAGTACTTC. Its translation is CSAETSRNYEQYF.

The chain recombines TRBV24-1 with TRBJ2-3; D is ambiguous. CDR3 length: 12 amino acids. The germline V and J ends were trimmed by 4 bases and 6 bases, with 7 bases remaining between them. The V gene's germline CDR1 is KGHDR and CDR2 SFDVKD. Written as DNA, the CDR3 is TGTGCCACCAGTGAACATCCGGATACGCAGTATTTT. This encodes CATSEHPDTQYF.

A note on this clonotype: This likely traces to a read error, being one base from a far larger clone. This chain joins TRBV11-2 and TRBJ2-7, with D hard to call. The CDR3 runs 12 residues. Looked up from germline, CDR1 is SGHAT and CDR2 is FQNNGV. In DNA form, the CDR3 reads TGTGCCAACAGCCTAAATTCCTACGAGCAGTACTTC. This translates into CANSLNSYEQYF.

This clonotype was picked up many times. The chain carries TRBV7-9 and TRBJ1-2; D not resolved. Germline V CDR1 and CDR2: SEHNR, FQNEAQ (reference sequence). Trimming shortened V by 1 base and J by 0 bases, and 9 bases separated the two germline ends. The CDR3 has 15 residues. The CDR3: CASSLEDGANYGYTF. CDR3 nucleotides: TGTGCCAGCAGCTTAGAGGACGGAGCTAACTATGGCTACACCTTC.

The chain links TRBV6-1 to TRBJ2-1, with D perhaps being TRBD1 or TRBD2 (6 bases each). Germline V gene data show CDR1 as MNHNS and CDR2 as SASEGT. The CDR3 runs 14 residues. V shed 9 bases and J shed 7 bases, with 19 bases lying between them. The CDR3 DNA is TGTGCCAGTTCGGGGGCGTCCCCGTATAATGAGCAGTTCTTC. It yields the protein CASSGASPYNEQFF.

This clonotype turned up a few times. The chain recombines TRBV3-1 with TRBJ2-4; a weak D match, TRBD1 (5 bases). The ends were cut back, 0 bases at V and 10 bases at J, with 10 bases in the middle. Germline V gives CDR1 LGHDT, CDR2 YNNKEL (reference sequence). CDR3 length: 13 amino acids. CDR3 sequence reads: CASSQDLGLIQYF. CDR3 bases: TGTGCCAGCAGCCAAGACCTGGGGCTGATTCAGTACTTC.

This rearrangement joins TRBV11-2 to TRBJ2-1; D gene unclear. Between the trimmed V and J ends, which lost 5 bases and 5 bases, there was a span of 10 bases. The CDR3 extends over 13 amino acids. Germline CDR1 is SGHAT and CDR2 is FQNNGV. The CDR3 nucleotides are TGTGCCAGCAGCGCCCTAGATCACAATGAGCAGTTCTTC. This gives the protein CASSALDHNEQFF.

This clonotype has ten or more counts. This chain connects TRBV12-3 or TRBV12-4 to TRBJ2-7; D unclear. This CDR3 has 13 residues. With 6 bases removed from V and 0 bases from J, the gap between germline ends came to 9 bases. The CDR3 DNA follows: TGTGCCAGCAGCCTCGCTACCTCCTACGAGCAGTACTTC. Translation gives CASSLATSYEQYF.

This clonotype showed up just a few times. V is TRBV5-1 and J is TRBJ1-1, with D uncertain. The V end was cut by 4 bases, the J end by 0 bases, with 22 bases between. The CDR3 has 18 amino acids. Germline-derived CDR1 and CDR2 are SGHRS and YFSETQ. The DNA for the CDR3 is TGCGCCAGCAGCGCTCCCTCTCGGGGAACCAACATGAACACTGAAGCTTTCTTT. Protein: CASSAPSRGTNMNTEAFF.

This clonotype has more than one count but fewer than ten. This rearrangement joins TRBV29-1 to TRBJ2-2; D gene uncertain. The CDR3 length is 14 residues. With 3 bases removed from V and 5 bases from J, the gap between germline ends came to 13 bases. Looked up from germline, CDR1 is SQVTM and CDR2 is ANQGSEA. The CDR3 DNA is TGCAGCGTTGACGCGGATGCACTAACCGGGGAGCTGTTTTTT. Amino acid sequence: CSVDADALTGELFF.

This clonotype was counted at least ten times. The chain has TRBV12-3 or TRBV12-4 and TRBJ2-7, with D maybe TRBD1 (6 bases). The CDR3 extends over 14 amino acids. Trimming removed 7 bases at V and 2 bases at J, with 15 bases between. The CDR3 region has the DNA TGTGCCAGCAAATTGACAGGACCCACCTACGAGCAGTACTTC. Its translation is CASKLTGPTYEQYF.

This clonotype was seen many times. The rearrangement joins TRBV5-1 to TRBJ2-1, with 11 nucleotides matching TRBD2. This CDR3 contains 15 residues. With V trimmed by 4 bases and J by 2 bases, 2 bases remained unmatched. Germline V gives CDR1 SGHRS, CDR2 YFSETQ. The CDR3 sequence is CASSPGLAAYNEQFF. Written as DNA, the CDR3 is TGCGCCAGCAGCCCGGGACTAGCGGCCTACAATGAGCAGTTCTTC.

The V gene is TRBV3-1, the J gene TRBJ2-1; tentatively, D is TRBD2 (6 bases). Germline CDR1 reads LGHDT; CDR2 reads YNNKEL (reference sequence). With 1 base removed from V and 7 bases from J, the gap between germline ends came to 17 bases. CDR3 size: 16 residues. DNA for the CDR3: TGTGCCAGCAGCCAAGTCTCGGGACTCTCTAAAAATGAGCAGTTCTTC. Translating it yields CASSQVSGLSKNEQFF.